This TCR beta chain was recovered during a study of memory CD4+ T cells and cytomegalovirus serostatus. Overall study: Donors were healthy Belgian adults, under 10 CMV seropositive and approximately 23 seronegative.

Single viable CD3+CD4+CD8-CD45RO+ cells were sorted as the memory CD4+ T cells. Donors' CMV status reflects serum IgG against pp150, pp28, p38, p52. The table came from immunoSEQ multiplex PCR; TCRdb's copy has only in-frame clones and leaves some out. The sample has about 54,000 clones, around three quarters seen once. Trimming cost V 8 bases and J 1 base, with 12 bases left between them. The CDR3 has 14 residues. Germline V gene sequence: CDR1 MDHEN, CDR2 SYDVKM. The chain joins TRBV28 to TRBJ1-5, with a tentative D call TRBD1 (5 bases). Material for sequencing was memory CD4+ T cells from blood. The TCR sequence derives from an adult in good health and CMV-seropositive. CDR3 nucleotide sequence: TGTGCCAGCTACTGGGGGGGAAGCAATCAGCCCCAGCATTTT. Its translation: CASYWGGSNQPQHF. The variable domain in full, completed from reference TRBV28 and TRBJ1-5, reads DVKVTQSSRYLVKRTGEKVFLECVQDMDHENMFWYRQDPGLGLRLIYFSYDVKMKEKGDIPEGYSVSREKKERFSLILESASTNQTSMYLCASYWGGSNQPQHFGDGTRLSIL.